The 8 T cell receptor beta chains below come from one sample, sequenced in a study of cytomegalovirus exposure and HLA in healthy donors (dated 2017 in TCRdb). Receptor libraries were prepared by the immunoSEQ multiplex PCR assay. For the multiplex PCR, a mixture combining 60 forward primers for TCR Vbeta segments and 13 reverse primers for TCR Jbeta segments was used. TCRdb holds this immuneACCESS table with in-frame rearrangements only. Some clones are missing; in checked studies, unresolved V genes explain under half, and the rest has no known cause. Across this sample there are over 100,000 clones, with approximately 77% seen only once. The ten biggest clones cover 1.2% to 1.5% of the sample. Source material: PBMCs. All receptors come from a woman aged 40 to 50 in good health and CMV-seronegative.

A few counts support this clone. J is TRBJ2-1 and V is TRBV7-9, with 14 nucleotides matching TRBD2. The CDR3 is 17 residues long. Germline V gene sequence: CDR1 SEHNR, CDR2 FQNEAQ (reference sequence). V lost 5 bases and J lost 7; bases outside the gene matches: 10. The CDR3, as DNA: TGTGCCAGCAGCCGACTAGCGGGGGGGCGGTCGACGAATGAGCAGTTCTTC. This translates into CASSRLAGGRSTNEQFF.

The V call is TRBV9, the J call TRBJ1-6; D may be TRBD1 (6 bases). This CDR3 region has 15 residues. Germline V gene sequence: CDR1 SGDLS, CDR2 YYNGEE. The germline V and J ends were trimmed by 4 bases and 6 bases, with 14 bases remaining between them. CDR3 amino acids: CASSSRTETNSPLHF. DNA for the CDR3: TGTGCCAGCAGCTCCCGGACAGAAACTAATTCACCCCTCCACTTT.

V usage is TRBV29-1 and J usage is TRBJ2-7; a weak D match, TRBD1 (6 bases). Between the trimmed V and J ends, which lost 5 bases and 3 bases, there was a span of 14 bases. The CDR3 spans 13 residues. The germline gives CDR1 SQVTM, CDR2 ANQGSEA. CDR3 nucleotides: TGCAGCGTTCGGGAACAGGGCGACTACGAGCAGTACTTC. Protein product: CSVREQGDYEQYF.

The CDR3 DNA reads TGTGCCAGCAGCTTAGCGGGGACAGGTTGGGGCGGCTACACCTTC. Residues: CASSLAGTGWGGYTF. The V call is TRBV7-2, the J call TRBJ1-2; 8 bases line up with TRBD1. The CDR3 loop spans 15 amino acids. Per the germline V gene, CDR1 is SGHTA and CDR2 is FQGNSA. J lost 8 bases, V lost 0 bases, and 8 bases had no gene match.

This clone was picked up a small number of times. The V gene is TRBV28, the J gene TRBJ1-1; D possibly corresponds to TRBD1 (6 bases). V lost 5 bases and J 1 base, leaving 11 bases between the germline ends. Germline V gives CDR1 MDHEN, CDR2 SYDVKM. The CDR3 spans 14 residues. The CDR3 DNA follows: TGTGCCAGCAGTGGAAGCAGGGGGAACACTGAAGCTTTCTTT. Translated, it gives CASSGSRGNTEAFF.

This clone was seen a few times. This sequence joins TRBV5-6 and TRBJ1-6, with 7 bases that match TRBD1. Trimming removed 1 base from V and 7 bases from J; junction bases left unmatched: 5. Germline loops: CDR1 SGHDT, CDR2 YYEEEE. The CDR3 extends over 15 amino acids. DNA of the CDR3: TGTGCCAGCAGCTTGATGACAGGGCGGAATTCACCCCTCCACTTT. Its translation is CASSLMTGRNSPLHF.

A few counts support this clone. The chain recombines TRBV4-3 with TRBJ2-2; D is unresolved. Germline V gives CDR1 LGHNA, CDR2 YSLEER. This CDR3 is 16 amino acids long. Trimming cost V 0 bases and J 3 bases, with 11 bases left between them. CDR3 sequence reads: CASSQDANQHTGELFF. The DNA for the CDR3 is TGCGCCAGCAGCCAAGATGCGAACCAACACACCGGGGAGCTGTTTTTT.

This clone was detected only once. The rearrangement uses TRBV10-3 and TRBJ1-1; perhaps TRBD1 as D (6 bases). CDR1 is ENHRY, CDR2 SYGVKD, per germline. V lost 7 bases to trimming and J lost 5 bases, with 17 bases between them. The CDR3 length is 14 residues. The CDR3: CAINQGTLITEAFF. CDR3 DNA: TGTGCCATCAACCAGGGGACACTTATTACTGAAGCTTTCTTT.